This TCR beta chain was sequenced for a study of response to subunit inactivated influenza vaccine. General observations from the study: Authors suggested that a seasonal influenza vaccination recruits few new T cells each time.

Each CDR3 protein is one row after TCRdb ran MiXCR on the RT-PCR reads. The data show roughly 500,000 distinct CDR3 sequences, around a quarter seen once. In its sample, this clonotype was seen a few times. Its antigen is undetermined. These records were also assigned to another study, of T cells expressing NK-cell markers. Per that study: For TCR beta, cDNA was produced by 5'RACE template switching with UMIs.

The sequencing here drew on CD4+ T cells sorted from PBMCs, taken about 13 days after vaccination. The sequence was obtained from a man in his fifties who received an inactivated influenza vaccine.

In nucleotides, the CDR3 is TGTGCCAGCAGTTTACTCGGCAAGACCTACACAGATACGCAGTATTTT. Amino acid sequence: CASSLLGKTYTDTQYF. The chain links TRBV12-3 or TRBV12-4 to TRBJ2-3; D not certain. This CDR3 has 16 amino acids. Trimming took 2 bases from V and 2 from J, leaving 14 bases between them.